This T cell receptor (beta chain) derives from a study of cytomegalovirus exposure and HLA in healthy donors. V was cut by 0 bases and J by 10 bases, with 10 bases left in between. Germline V lookup: CDR1 SGHRS, CDR2 YFSETQ. The CDR3 totals 12 residues. Primers: 60 Vbeta forward and 13 Jbeta reverse. Only in-frame clones appear in the TCRdb table, and some are missing; sequencing was by immunoSEQ multiplex PCR. The sample holds roughly 200,000 clones, 70% to 80% seen once. This clone was observed a few times. This sequence was found in a man aged 30 to 45 in good health and CMV-seronegative. Sample: PBMCs. The rearrangement uses TRBV5-1 and TRBJ1-1, with D possibly being TRBD1 (5 bases). The CDR3 spells CASSLDRRSAFF. The CDR3 DNA reads TGCGCCAGCAGCTTGGACAGGCGGTCAGCTTTCTTT.